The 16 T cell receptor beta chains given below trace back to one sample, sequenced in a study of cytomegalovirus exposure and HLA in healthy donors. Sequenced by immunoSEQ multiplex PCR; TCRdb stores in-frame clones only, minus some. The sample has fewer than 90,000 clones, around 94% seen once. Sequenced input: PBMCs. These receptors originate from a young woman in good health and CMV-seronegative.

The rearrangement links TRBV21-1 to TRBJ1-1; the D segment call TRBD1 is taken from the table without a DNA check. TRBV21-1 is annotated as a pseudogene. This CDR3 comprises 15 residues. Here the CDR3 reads CASSKVDRSATEAFF. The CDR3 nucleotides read TGTGCCAGCAGCAAAGTCGACAGGTCGGCCACTGAAGCTTTCTTT.

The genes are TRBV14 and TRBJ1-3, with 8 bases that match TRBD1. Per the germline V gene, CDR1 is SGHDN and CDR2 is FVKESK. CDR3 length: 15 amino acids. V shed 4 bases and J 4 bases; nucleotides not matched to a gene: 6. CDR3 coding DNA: TGTGCCAGCAGCCGTTTCAGGGGGCTAGGAAACACCATATATTTT. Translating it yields CASSRFRGLGNTIYF.

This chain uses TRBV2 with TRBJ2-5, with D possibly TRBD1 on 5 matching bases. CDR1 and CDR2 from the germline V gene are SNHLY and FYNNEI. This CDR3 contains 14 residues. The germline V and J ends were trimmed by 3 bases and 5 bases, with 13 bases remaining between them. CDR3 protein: CASSETAGGETQYF. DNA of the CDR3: TGTGCCAGCAGTGAGACAGCCGGTGGGGAGACCCAGTACTTC.

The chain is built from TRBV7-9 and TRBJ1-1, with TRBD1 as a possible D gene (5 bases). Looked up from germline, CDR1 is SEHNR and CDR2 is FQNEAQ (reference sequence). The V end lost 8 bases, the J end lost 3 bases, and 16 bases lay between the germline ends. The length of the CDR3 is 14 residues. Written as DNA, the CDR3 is TGTGCCAGCGACGGGGGAGGGTTGTACACTGAAGCTTTCTTT. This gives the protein CASDGGGLYTEAFF.

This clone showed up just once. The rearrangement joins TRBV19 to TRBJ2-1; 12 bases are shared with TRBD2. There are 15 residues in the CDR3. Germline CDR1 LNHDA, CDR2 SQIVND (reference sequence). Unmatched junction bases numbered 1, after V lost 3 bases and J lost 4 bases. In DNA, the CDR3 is TGTGCCAGTAGTATTACTAGCGGGAGGTACAATGAGCAGTTCTTC. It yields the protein CASSITSGRYNEQFF.

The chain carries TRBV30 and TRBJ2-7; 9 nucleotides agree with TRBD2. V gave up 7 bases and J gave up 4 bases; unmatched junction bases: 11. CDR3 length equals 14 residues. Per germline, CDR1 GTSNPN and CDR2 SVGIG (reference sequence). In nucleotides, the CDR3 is TGTGCCTTGCGGGCGGGAGGGCCGTGGTACGAGCAGTACTTC. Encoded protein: CALRAGGPWYEQYF.

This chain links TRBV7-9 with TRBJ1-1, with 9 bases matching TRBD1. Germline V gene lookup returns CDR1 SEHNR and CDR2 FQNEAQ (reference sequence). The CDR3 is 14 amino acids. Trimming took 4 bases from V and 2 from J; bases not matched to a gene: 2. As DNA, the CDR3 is TGTGCCAGCAGCTCGGGACAGGGTAACACTGAAGCTTTCTTT. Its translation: CASSSGQGNTEAFF.

CDR3 sequence (DNA): TGTGCCAGCAGCAAAATAGCGGGCGAGCAGTACTTC. Its translation is CASSKIAGEQYF. The rearrangement joins TRBV21-1 to TRBJ2-7; the D call of TRBD2 is as the table states it, not checked on the DNA. TRBV21-1 is a recognized pseudogene. The CDR3 extends over 12 amino acids.

Here the CDR3 DNA reads TGTGCCAGCAGTTACCGAGGGACAGCAGATGAAAAACTGTTTTTT. Its protein is CASSYRGTADEKLFF. V gene TRBV6-5 combines with J gene TRBJ1-4, with 7 positions matching TRBD1. This CDR3 spans 15 amino acids. The V and J ends lost 2 bases and 6 bases, in that order; junction bases with no gene match: 6. Per germline, CDR1 MNHEY and CDR2 SVGAGI.

DNA of the CDR3: TGTGCCAGCAGTTACAGTCAGGGGCTCCAGCCCCAGCATTTT. Translated, it gives CASSYSQGLQPQHF. The chain links TRBV6-5 to TRBJ1-5; perhaps TRBD1 as D (6 bases). V was cut by 2 bases and J by 7 bases, with 12 bases left in between. This CDR3 is 14 amino acids long. Germline loops: CDR1 MNHEY, CDR2 SVGAGI.

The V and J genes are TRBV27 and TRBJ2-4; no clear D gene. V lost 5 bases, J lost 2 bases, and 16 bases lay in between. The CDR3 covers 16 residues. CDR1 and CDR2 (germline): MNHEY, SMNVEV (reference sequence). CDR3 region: CASSPRLAVPKNIQYF. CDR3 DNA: TGTGCCAGCAGTCCCCGACTGGCAGTCCCCAAAAACATTCAGTACTTC.

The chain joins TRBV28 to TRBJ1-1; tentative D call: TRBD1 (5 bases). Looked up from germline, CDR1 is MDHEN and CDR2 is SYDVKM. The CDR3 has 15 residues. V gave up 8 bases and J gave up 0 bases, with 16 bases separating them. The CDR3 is CASRQGAALNTEAFF. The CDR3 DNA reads TGTGCCAGCCGTCAGGGCGCGGCCTTGAACACTGAAGCTTTCTTT.

The CDR3 here is CASSVLPGAGDTQYF. The CDR3, as DNA: TGTGCCAGCAGCGTTTTACCGGGAGCGGGAGATACGCAGTATTTT. V gene TRBV9 combines with J gene TRBJ2-3, with D possibly matching TRBD2 (6 bases). Trimming took off 2 bases at V and 5 bases at J, with 15 bases between the two ends. The CDR3 covers 15 residues. Germline values: CDR1 SGDLS, CDR2 YYNGEE.

The CDR3 DNA reads TGTGCCAGCTCACCACGGGGGGGACAGGGGGCGAACCAGCCCCAGCATTTT. It is translated as CASSPRGGQGANQPQHF. This sequence joins TRBV18 and TRBJ1-5, with TRBD1 matching 12 bases. V lost 1 base and J lost 7; bases outside the gene matches: 8. Germline V gene data show CDR1 as KGHSH and CDR2 as LQKENI. The CDR3 contains 17 residues.

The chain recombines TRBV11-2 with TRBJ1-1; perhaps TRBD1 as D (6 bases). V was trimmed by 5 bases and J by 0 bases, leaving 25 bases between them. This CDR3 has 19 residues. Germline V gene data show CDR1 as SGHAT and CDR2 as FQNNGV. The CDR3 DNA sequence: TGTGCCAGCAGCCTCTCGTCATCGGACAGAAGCCGATTGAACACTGAAGCTTTCTTT. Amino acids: CASSLSSSDRSRLNTEAFF.

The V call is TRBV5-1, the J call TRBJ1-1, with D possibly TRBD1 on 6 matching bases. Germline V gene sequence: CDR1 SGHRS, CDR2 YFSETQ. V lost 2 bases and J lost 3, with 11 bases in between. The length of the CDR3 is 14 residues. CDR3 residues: CASSFRGSHTEAFF. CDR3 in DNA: TGCGCCAGCAGCTTCAGGGGCAGCCACACTGAAGCTTTCTTT.